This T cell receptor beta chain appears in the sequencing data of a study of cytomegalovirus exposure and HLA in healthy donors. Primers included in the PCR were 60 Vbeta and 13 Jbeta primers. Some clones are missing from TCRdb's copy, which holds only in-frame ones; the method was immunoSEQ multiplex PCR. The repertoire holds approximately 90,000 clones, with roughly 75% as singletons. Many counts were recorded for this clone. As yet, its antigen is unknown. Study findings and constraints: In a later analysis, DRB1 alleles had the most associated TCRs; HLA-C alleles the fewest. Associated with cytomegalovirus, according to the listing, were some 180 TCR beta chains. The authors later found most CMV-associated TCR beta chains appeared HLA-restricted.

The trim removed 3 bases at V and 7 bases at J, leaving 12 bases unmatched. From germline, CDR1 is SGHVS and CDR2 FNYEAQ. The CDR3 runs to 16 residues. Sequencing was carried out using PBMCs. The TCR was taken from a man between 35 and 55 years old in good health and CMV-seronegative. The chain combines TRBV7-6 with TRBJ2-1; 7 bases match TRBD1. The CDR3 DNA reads TGTGCCAGCAGCTTGGTGGCGACAGGGTGGGGGAATGAGCAGTTCTTC. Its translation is CASSLVATGWGNEQFF.